This T cell receptor beta chain was captured by sequencing in a study of cytomegalovirus exposure and HLA in healthy donors. A remark on this clone: Its antigen is not identified.

Study-level points and caveats: TCR beta chains numbering approximately 150 were designated cytomegalovirus-associated. Specificity for CMV antigens was confirmed in vitro for three of the CMV-associated chains. Earlier results showed most TCR beta V segments being productive about 90% or about 30% of the time.

The germline V and J ends were trimmed by 5 bases and 7 bases, with 11 bases remaining between them. This CDR3 has 12 amino acids. The V gene's germline CDR1 is MGHDK and CDR2 SYGVNS. The PCR employed 60 Vbeta primers together with 13 Jbeta primers. Produced via immunoSEQ multiplex PCR; TCRdb's table is partial and in-frame only. The table records 130,000 to 150,000 clones, about 86% of them present only once. The clonotype was recovered from a man between 40 and 49 years old in good health and CMV-seropositive. The chain carries TRBV25-1 and TRBJ1-2; D remains ambiguous. Sample: PBMCs. The CDR3 region is CASSPGISGYTF. The CDR3 nucleotides are TGTGCCAGCAGTCCCGGGATTAGTGGCTACACCTTC.